The 9 T cell receptor beta chains in this list originate from one sample, sequenced in a study of blood T cell repertoires in COVID-19. Some clones are missing from TCRdb's copy, which holds only in-frame ones; the method was immunoSEQ multiplex PCR. This table has more than 250,000 clones, roughly 82% appearing once. Material for sequencing was peripheral blood. The receptors stem from a woman aged 45-65 years with acute or convalescent COVID-19.

The chain combines TRBV3-1 (or the pseudogene TRBV3-2) with TRBJ1-1; tentatively, D is TRBD1 (6 bases). The CDR3 contains 18 residues. The V gene lost 0 bases and the J gene lost 1 base, with 18 bases spanning the gap. CDR1 is LGHDT, CDR2 YNNKEL, per germline (reference sequence). DNA of the CDR3: TGTGCCAGCAGCCAAGAAAGACCCCGGCCAGGGGAGAACACTGAAGCTTTCTTT. The encoded protein is CASSQERPRPGENTEAFF.

This clone appeared once. The chain combines TRBV27 with TRBJ1-5, with D hard to call. Per germline, CDR1 MNHEY and CDR2 SMNVEV (reference sequence). The V and J ends lost 6 bases and 5 bases respectively, with 17 bases between them. The CDR3 length is 15 residues. For the CDR3, the DNA is TGTGCCAGCAGCCCTCTGGGCACCGGGGATCAGCCCCAGCATTTT. Translation gives CASSPLGTGDQPQHF.

The chain couples TRBV30 to TRBJ2-1, with 9 nucleotides matching TRBD2. CDR1 is GTSNPN, CDR2 SVGIG, per germline (reference sequence). With 2 bases clipped from V and 4 bases from J, the junction kept 6 bases outside the gene matches. The CDR3 spans 15 residues. CDR3 residues: CAWSSPLAGYNEQFF. The CDR3 DNA reads as TGTGCCTGGAGTTCCCCGCTAGCGGGGTACAATGAGCAGTTCTTC. The full variable domain, rest sourced from reference TRBV30 and TRBJ2-1, is SQTIHQWPATLVQPVGSPLSLECTVEGTSNPNLYWYRQAAGRGLQLLFYSVGIGQISSEVPQNLSASRPQDRQFILSSKKLLLSDSGFYLCAWSSPLAGYNEQFFGPGTRLTVL.

The chain is built from TRBV11-2 and TRBJ1-2; 10 positions match TRBD1. Per germline, CDR1 SGHAT and CDR2 FQNNGV. The J segment lost 14 bases and the V segment lost 5 bases, leaving 11 bases of the junction unmatched. The CDR3 has 13 residues. The CDR3 loop reads CASSRDRGPARTF. DNA of the CDR3: TGTGCCAGCAGCCGAGACAGGGGGCCGGCGAGGACCTTC.

The chain carries TRBV4-2 and TRBJ1-2, with 9 bases that match TRBD1. Per germline, CDR1 LGHNA and CDR2 YNFKEQ. CDR3 length: 17 residues. Germline trimming cut 2 bases from V and 4 bases from J; bases unmatched to any gene: 11. The CDR3 region has the DNA TGTGCCAGCAGCCAACCTCGGACAGGGGTTACGAGCTATGGCTACACCTTC. This encodes CASSQPRTGVTSYGYTF.

This clone was detected only a few times. The rearrangement uses TRBV9 and TRBJ1-5; a possible D gene is TRBD1 (6 bases). The CDR3 length is 13 residues. Germline CDR1 and CDR2: SGDLS and YYNGEE. V was cut by 3 bases and J by 3 bases, with 7 bases left in between. The CDR3 is CASSGTDNQPQHF. The CDR3 DNA follows: TGTGCCAGCAGCGGGACAGACAATCAGCCCCAGCATTTT. Full variable domain (rest looked up from reference TRBV9 and TRBJ1-5): DSGVTQTPKHLITATGQRVTLRCSPRSGDLSVYWYQQSLDQGLQFLIQYYNGEERAKGNILERFSAQQFPDLHSELNLSSLELGDSALYFCASSGTDNQPQHFGDGTRLSIL.

The sample holds one count of this clone. CDR3 nucleotide sequence: TGTGCCAGTAGTATTGGGGACAGGGATTCACCCCTCCACTTT. Protein product: CASSIGDRDSPLHF. The V gene is TRBV19, the J gene TRBJ1-6; the match to TRBD1 covers 9 bases. Germline V lookup: CDR1 LNHDA, CDR2 SQIVND (reference sequence). The CDR3 extends over 14 amino acids. The trim removed 3 bases at V and 8 bases at J, leaving 2 bases unmatched.

The chain is built from TRBV11-3 and TRBJ1-6, with 9 nucleotides matching TRBD1. This CDR3 has 19 amino acids. The J segment lost 0 bases and the V segment lost 5 bases, leaving 11 bases of the junction unmatched. Germline CDR1 reads SGHNT; CDR2 reads YENEEA. The CDR3 bases are TGTGCCAGCAGCCAAACAGGGGGCTCATCCAGCTCCTATAATTCACCCCTCCACTTT. This codes for CASSQTGGSSSSYNSPLHF.

The chain uses TRBV2 and TRBJ1-1; possibly TRBD1 for D (5 bases). The CDR3 contains 13 residues. Germline V gene sequence: CDR1 SNHLY, CDR2 FYNNEI. V lost 3 bases and J lost 1, with 6 bases in between. CDR3 region: CASSDRENTEAFF. The CDR3 DNA is TGTGCCAGCAGTGACAGGGAGAACACTGAAGCTTTCTTT.